This TCR beta chain emerged from a study of OX40 agonist ivuxolimab in advanced cancers. The data were produced by immunoSEQ multiplex PCR, yet TCRdb's version contains in-frame clones alone and is incomplete. This table has tens of thousands of clones, 85% to 90% appearing once. The CDR3 has 14 amino acids. CDR1 and CDR2 from the germline V gene are SGHRS and YFSETQ. The trim removed 2 bases at V and 7 bases at J, leaving 5 bases unmatched. The origin of this receptor is an adult with an advanced solid tumor such as melanoma, head and neck, liver or kidney cancer. Specimen: CD4+ or CD8+ T cells sorted from blood, collected in a trial of the OX40 agonist ivuxolimab. The rearrangement links TRBV5-1 to TRBJ2-1, with 8 bases identical to TRBD2. CDR3 nucleotides: TGCGCCAGCAGCTTACGGACTAGCTCTAATGAGCAGTTCTTC. This translates into CASSLRTSSNEQFF.